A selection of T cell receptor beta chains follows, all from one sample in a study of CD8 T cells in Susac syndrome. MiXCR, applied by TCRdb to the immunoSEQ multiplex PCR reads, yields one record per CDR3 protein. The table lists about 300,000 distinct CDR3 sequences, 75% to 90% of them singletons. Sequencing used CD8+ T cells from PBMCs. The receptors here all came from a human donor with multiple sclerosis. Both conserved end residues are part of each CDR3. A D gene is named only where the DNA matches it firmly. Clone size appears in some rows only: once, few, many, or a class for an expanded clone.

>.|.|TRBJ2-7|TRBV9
CASSGEAREQYF
TGTGCCAGCAGCGGTGAAGCCCGGGAGCAGTACTTC
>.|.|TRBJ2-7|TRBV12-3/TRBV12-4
CASSPWYGNYEQYF
TGTGCCAGCAGTCCGTGGTACGGAAACTACGAGCAGTACTTC
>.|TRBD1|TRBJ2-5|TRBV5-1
CASSRDRGQETQYF
TGCGCCAGCAGCCGGGACAGGGGACAAGAGACCCAGTACTTC
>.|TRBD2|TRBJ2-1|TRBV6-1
CASSGVPPTSGDNEQFF
TGTGCCAGCAGCGGCGTCCCCCCCACTAGCGGGGACAATGAGCAGTTCTTC
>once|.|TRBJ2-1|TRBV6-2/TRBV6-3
CASSYWHEQFF
TGTGCCAGCAGCTACTGGCATGAGCAGTTCTTC
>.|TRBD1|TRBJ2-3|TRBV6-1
CASTDSQGANTDTQYF
TGTGCCAGCACAGACTCCCAGGGGGCTAACACAGATACGCAGTATTTT
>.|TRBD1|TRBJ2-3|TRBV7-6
CASSLGTVYSTDTQYF
TGTGCCAGCAGCCTAGGGACAGTGTATAGCACAGATACGCAGTATTTT
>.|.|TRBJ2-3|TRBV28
CASSPRQQLTDTQYF
TGTGCCAGCAGTCCCAGACAGCAACTTACAGATACGCAGTATTTT
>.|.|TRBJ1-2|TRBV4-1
CASSQDPGDYGYTF
TGCGCCAGCAGCCAAGATCCAGGGGACTATGGCTACACCTTC
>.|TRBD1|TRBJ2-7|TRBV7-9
CASSYPTGAEQYF
TGTGCCAGCAGCTACCCTACAGGGGCCGAGCAGTACTTC
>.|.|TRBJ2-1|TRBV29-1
CSVVLPELEQFF
TGCAGCGTTGTATTGCCCGAACTTGAGCAGTTCTTC
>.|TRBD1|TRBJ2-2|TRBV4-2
CASSQTRTGGPGELFF
TGTGCCAGCAGCCAAACCCGGACAGGGGGACCCGGGGAGCTGTTTTTT
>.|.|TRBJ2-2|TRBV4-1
CASSQHPGRGTGELFF
TGCGCCAGCAGCCAACACCCCGGGCGAGGGACCGGGGAGCTGTTTTTT
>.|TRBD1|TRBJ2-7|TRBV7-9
CASSATGASYEQYF
TGTGCCAGCAGTGCGACAGGGGCGTCCTACGAGCAGTACTTC
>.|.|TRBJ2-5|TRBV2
CARQAAEYQETQYF
TGTGCCAGACAGGCGGCAGAGTACCAAGAGACCCAGTACTTC
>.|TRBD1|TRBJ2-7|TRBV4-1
CASSQEPRDSVLWEQYF
TGCGCCAGCAGCCAAGAGCCCCGGGACAGCGTTTTATGGGAGCAGTACTTC
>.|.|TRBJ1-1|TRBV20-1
CSARGRRGTEAFF
TGCAGTGCTAGAGGCCGACGGGGCACTGAAGCTTTCTTT
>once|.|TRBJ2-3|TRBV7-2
CASSSRPPDTSRTDTQYF
TGTGCCAGCAGCTCCCGTCCCCCTGACACTAGCCGCACAGATACGCAGTATTTT
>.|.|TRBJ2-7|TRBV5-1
CASSWGPGAAYEQYF
TGCGCCAGCAGCTGGGGGCCAGGGGCCGCCTACGAGCAGTACTTC
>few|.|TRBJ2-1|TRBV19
CASSPGLGSYNEQFF
TGTGCCAGTAGTCCCGGTCTGGGGTCCTACAATGAGCAGTTCTTC
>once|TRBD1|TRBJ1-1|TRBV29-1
CSVEVSTGMDEAFF
TGCAGCGTTGAGGTTTCGACAGGGATGGATGAAGCTTTCTTT
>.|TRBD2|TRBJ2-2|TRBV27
CASSYVAGSNTGELFF
TGTGCCAGCAGTTACGTAGCGGGATCAAACACCGGGGAGCTGTTTTTT
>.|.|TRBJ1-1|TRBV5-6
CASSWWSFTEAFF
TGTGCCAGCAGCTGGTGGTCGTTCACTGAAGCTTTCTTT
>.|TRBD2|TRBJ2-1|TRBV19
CASSKGLAGDEQFF
TGTGCCAGTAGTAAGGGACTAGCGGGAGATGAGCAGTTCTTC
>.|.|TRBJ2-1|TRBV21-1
CASSKVGSWGSEQFF
TGTGCCAGCAGCAAAGTAGGGTCTTGGGGGAGTGAGCAGTTCTTC
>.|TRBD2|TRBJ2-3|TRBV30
CAWRAGAGGLTDTQYF
TGTGCCTGGAGGGCGGGTGCGGGGGGCCTCACAGATACGCAGTATTTT
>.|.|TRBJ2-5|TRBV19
CASSTGVHLQETQYF
TGTGCCAGTAGTACCGGAGTCCACCTCCAAGAGACCCAGTACTTC
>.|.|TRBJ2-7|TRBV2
CASKGQGVYEQYF
TGTGCCAGCAAAGGCCAGGGCGTCTACGAGCAGTACTTC
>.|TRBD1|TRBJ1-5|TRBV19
CASSGTGHQPQHF
TGTGCCAGTTCCGGGACAGGGCATCAGCCCCAGCATTTT
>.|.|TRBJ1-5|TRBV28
CASSLWTRQLNQPQHF
TGTGCCAGCAGTTTATGGACAAGACAGCTCAATCAGCCCCAGCATTTT
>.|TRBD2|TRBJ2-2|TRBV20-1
CSASDGRANTGELFF
TGCAGTGCTAGCGACGGGAGGGCCAACACCGGGGAGCTGTTTTTT
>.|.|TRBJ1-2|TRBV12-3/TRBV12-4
CASNLAGAGGYTF
TGTGCCAGCAACTTAGCGGGGGCCGGTGGCTACACCTTC
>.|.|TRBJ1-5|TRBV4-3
CASSPLDRYSNQPQHF
TGCGCCAGCAGCCCCCTGGACAGATATAGCAATCAGCCCCAGCATTTT